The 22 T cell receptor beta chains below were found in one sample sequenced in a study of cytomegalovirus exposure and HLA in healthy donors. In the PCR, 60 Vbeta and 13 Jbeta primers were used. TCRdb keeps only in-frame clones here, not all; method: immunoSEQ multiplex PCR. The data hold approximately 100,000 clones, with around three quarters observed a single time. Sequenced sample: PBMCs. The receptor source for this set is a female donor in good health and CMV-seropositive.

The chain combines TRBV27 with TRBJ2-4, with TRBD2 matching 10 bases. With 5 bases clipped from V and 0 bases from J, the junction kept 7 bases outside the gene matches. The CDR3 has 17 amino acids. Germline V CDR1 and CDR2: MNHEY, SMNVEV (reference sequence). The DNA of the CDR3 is TGTGCCAGCAGTCCGACAACTAGCGGGATAGCCAAAAACATTCAGTACTTC. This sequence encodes CASSPTTSGIAKNIQYF.

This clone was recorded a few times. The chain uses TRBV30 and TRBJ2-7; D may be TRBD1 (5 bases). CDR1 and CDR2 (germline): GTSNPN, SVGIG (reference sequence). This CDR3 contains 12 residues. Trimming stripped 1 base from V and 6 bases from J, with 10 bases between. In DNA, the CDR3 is TGTGCCTGGAGTGGGCAGGGTGGCGAGCAGTACTTC. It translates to CAWSGQGGEQYF.

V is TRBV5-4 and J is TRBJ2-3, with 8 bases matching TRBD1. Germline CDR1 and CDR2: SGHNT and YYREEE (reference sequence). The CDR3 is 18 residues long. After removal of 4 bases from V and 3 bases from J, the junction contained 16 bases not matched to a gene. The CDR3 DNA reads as TGTGCCAGCAGCCCGACACACCAGGACAGGGTTAGGACAGATACGCAGTATTTT. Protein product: CASSPTHQDRVRTDTQYF.

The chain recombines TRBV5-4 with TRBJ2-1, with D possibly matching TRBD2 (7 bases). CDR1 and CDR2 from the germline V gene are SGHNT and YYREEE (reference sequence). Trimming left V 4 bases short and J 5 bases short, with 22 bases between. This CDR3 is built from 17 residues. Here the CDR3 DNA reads TGTGCCAGCAGCAACCCAACAGGGCCTAGCGGAAACAATGAGCAGTTCTTC. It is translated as CASSNPTGPSGNNEQFF.

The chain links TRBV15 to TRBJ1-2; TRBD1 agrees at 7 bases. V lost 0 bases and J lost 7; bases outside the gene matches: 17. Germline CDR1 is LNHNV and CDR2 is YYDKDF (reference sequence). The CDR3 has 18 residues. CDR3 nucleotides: TGTGCCACCAGCAGAGATGGTGGTTTCGGCAGGGGGGACCCTGGCTACACCTTC. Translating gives CATSRDGGFGRGDPGYTF.

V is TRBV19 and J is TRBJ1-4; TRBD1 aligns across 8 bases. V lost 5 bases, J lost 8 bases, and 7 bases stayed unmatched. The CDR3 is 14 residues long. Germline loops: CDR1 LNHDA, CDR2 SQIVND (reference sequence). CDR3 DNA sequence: TGTGCCAGTAGTCACAGGGGGGATCAGGAAAAACTGTTTTTT. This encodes CASSHRGDQEKLFF.

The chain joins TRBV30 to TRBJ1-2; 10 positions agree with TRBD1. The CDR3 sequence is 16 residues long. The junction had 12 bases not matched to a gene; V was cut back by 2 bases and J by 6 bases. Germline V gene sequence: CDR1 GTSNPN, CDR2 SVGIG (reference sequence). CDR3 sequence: CAWSIPRDRGRNGYTF. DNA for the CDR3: TGTGCCTGGAGTATCCCCCGGGACAGGGGTCGGAATGGCTACACCTTC.

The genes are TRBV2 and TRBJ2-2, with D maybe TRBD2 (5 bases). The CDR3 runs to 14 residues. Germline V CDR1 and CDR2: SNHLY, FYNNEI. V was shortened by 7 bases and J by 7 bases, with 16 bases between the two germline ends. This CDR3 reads CASTPFGLIGELFF. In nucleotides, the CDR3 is TGTGCCAGCACGCCCTTCGGACTCATCGGGGAGCTGTTTTTT.

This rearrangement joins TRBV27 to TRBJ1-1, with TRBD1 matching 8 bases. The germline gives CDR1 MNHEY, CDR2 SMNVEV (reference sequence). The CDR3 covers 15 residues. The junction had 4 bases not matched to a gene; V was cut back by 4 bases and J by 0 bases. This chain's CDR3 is CASSSWTGMNTEAFF. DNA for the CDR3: TGTGCCAGCAGTTCCTGGACAGGGATGAACACTGAAGCTTTCTTT.

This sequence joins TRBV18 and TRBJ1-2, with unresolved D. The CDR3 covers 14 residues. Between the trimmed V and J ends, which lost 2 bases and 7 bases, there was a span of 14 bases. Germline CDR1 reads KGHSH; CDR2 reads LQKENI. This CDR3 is CASSPSAQVLGYTF. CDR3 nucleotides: TGTGCCAGCTCACCATCGGCGCAGGTGCTTGGCTACACCTTC.

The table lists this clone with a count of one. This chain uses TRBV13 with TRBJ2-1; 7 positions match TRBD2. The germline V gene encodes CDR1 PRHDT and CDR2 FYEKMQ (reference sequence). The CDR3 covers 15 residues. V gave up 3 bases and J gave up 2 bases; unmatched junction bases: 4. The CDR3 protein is CASSLGGSTYNEQFF. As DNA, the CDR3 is TGTGCCAGCAGCTTGGGCGGGAGTACCTACAATGAGCAGTTCTTC.

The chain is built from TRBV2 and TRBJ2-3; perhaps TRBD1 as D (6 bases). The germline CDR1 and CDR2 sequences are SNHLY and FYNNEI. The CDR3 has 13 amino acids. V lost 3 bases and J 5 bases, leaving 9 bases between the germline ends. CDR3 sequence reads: CASSEQGGDTQYF. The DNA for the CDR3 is TGTGCCAGCAGTGAGCAAGGGGGAGATACGCAGTATTTT.

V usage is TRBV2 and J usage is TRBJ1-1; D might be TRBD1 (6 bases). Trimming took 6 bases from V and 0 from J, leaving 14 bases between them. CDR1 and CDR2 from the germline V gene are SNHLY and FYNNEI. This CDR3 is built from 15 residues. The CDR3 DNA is TGTGCCAGCAGCACCCCGACAGGTATGAACACTGAAGCTTTCTTT. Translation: CASSTPTGMNTEAFF. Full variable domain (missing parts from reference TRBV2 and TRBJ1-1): EPEVTQTPSHQVTQMGQEVILRCVPISNHLYFYWYRQILGQKVEFLVSFYNNEISEKSEIFDDQFSVERPDGSNFTLKIRSTKLEDSAMYFCASSTPTGMNTEAFFGQGTRLTVV.

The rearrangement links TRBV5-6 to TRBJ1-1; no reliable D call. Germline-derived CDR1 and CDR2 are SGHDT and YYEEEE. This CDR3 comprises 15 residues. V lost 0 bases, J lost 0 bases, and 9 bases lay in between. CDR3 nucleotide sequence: TGTGCCAGCAGCTTGGGATGGTCGGTGAACACTGAAGCTTTCTTT. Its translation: CASSLGWSVNTEAFF.

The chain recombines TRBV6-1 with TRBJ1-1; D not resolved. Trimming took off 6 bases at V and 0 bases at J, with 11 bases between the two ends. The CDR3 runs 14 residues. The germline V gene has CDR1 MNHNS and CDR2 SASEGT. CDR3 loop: CASSRQILNTEAFF. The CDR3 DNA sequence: TGTGCCAGCAGCCGACAAATCCTGAACACTGAAGCTTTCTTT.

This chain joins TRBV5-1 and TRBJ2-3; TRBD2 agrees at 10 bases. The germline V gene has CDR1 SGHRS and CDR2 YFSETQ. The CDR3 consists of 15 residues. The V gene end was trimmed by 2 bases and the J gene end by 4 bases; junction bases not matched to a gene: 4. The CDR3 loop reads CASSLAGGPSDTQYF. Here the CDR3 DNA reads TGCGCCAGCAGCTTAGCGGGAGGGCCCTCAGATACGCAGTATTTT.

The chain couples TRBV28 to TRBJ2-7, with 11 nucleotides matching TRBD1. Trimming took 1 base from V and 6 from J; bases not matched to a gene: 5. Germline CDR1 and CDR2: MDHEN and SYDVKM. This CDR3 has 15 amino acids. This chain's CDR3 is CASSLSGTGGLEQYF. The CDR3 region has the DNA TGTGCCAGCAGTTTATCCGGGACAGGGGGACTCGAGCAGTACTTC.

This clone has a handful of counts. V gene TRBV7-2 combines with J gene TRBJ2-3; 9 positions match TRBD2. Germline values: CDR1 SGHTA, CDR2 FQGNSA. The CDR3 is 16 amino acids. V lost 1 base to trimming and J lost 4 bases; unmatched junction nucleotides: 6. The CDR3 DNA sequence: TGTGCCAGCAGCTTAGGAGCGGGGGGTCACGCAGATACGCAGTATTTT. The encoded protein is CASSLGAGGHADTQYF.

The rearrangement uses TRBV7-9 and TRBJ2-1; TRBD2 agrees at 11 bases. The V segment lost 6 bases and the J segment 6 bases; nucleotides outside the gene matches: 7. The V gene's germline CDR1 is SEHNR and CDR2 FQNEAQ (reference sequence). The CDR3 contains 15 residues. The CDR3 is CASSPGLADPNEQFF. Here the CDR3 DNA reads TGTGCCAGCAGTCCGGGACTAGCGGACCCCAATGAGCAGTTCTTC.

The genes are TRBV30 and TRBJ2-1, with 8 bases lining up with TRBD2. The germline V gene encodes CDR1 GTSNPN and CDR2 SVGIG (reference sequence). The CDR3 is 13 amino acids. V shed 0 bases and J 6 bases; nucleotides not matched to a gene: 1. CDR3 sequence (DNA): TGTGCCTGGAGTGTACTAGCGGTCAATGAGCAGTTCTTC. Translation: CAWSVLAVNEQFF.

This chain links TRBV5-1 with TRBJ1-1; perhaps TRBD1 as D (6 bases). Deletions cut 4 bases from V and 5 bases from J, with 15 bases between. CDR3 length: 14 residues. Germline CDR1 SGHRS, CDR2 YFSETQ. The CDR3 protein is CASSGTKGGTEAFF. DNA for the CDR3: TGCGCCAGCAGCGGTACAAAGGGGGGGACTGAAGCTTTCTTT. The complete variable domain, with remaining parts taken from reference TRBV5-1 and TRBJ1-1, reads KAGVTQTPRYLIKTRGQQVTLSCSPISGHRSVSWYQQTPGQGLQFLFEYFSETQRNKGNFPGRFSGRQFSNSRSEMNVSTLELGDSALYLCASSGTKGGTEAFFGQGTRLTVV.

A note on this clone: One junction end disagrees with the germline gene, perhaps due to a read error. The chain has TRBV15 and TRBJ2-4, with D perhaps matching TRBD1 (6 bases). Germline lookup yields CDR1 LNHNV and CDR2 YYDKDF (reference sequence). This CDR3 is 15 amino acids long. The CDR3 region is CATSRQLGQGNSQYF. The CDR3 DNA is TGTGCCACCAGCAGACAATTGGGGCAGGGGAACAGTCAGTACTTC.